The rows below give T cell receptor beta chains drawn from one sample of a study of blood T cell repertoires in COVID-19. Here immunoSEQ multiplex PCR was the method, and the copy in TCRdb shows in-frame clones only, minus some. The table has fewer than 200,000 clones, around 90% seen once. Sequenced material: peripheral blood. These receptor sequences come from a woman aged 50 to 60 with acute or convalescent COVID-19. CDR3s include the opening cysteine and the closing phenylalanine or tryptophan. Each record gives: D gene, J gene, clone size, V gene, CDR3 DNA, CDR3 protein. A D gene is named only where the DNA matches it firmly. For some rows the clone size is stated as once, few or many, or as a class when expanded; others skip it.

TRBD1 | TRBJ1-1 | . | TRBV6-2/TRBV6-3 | TGTGCCAGCAGTCGCCGGACAGGGGACCCTGAAGCTTTCTTT | CASSRRTGDPEAFF
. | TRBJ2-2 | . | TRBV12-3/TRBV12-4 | TGTGCCAGCACCTCTCTCGGGGAGCTGTTTTTT | CASTSLGELFF
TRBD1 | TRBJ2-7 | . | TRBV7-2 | TGTGCCAGCAGCCCTGGACAGGGGAACTACGAGCAGTACTTC | CASSPGQGNYEQYF
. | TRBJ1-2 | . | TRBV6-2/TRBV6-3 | TGTGCCAGCAGTTACTCGGATAGCCAAACCCCCTATGGCTACACCTTC | CASSYSDSQTPYGYTF
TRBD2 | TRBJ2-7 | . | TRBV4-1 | TGCGCCAGCAGCCAGGAAAAGGGACTAGCGGGAGAATACGAGCAGTACTTC | CASSQEKGLAGEYEQYF
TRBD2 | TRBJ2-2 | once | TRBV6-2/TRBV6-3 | TGTGCCAGCAGTTACTCGTACATCCTAGCGGGAGCAACCGGGGAGCTGTTTTTT | CASSYSYILAGATGELFF
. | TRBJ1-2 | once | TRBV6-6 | TGTGCCAGCAGTGCCAGAATTACTAACTATGGCTACACCTTC | CASSARITNYGYTF
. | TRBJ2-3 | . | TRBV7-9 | TGTGCCAGCAGCTTAACTGGAGATACGCAGTATTTT | CASSLTGDTQYF
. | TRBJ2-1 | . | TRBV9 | TGTGCCAGCAGCGTTCAACCAGGGGTCGATGAGCAGTTCTTC | CASSVQPGVDEQFF
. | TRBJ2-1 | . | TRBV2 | TGTGCCAGCAGAGACACAGGGTACAATGAGCAGTTCTTC | CASRDTGYNEQFF
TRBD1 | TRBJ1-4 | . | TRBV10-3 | TGTGCCATCAGTGAGTCCGGGACAGGTAATGAAAAACTGTTTTTT | CAISESGTGNEKLFF
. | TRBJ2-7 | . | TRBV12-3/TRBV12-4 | TGTGCCAGCAGTTTTGTGGGGGCAGACGAGCAGTACTTC | CASSFVGADEQYF
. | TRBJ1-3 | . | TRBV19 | TGTGCCAGTAGTGTTGAGGGAATCTCTGGAAACACCATATATTTT | CASSVEGISGNTIYF
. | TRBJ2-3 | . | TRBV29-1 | TGCAGCGCGACAGGAAGCACAGATACGCAGTATTTT | CSATGSTDTQYF
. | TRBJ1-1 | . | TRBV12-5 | TGTGCTACCTTTGGAGGACAGCGCCCTAACACTGAAGCTTTCTTT | CATFGGQRPNTEAFF
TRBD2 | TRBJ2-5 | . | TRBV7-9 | TGTGCCAGTTCGACCGGGACTATAGGGACCCAGTACTTC | CASSTGTIGTQYF
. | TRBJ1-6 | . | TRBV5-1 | TGCGCCAGCAGCTTGGTGGGGGCAGGGCCTAATTCACCCCTCCACTTT | CASSLVGAGPNSPLHF
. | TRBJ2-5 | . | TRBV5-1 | TGCGCCAGCAGCCGGACGAGGGAAGAGACCCAGTACTTC | CASSRTREETQYF
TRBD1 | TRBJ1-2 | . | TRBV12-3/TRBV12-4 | TGTGCCAGCAGTCCGGGACAGGGTTATGGCTACACCTTC | CASSPGQGYGYTF
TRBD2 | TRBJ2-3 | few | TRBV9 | TGTGCCAGCAGCGTAAGGCTAGCGGACACAGATACGCAGTATTTT | CASSVRLADTDTQYF
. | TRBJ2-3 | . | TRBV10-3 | TGTGCCATCAGTGAGTCGAGTAGCACAGATACGCAGTATTTT | CAISESSSTDTQYF
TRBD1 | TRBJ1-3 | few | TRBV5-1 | TGCGCCAGCAGCTTGGGGGGACAGGGGAAAAACACCATATATTTT | CASSLGGQGKNTIYF
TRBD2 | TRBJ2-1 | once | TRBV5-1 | TGCGCCAGCAGCTCTAAGACTAGCGACTACAATGAGCAGTTCTTC | CASSSKTSDYNEQFF
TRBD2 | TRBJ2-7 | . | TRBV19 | TGTGCCAGTAGTCAGGGGGCTAGCGGGAGAGTCTACGAGCAGTACTTC | CASSQGASGRVYEQYF
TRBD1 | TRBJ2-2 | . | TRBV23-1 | TGCGCCAGCAGTCCATCTACCGGGACAGGGAGGGCGAACACCGGGGAGCTGTTTTTT | CASSPSTGTGRANTGELFF
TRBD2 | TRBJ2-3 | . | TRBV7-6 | TGTGCCAGCAGCCCCCAGGGAAGCGGGGGGTTTAGCACAGATACGCAGTATTTT | CASSPQGSGGFSTDTQYF
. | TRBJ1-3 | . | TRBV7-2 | TGTGCCAGCAGCTTTACAGGGTTAGACACCATATATTTT | CASSFTGLDTIYF
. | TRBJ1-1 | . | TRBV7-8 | TGTGCCAGCAGCTTAGCGGGGGGGGTGGAAGCTTTCTTT | CASSLAGGVEAFF
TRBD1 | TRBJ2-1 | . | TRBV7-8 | TGTGCCAGCAGCGAGGACAGGGGGAGCTCCTACAATGAGCAGTTCTTC | CASSEDRGSSYNEQFF
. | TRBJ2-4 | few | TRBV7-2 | TGTGCCAGCAGCTCGTTGGGCAGACAGTACTTC | CASSSLGRQYF
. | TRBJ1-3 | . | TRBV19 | TGTGCCAGTACGCCAGACTCTGGAAACACCATATATTTT | CASTPDSGNTIYF
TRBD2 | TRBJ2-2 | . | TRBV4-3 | TGCGCCAGCAGCCACGAGTACGGGGGGGCCGGGGAGCTGTTTTTT | CASSHEYGGAGELFF
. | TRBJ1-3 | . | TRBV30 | TGTGCCTGGAGATCTCTCAGGGGATCTGGAAACACCATATATTTT | CAWRSLRGSGNTIYF
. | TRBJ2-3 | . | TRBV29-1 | TGCAGCGTAGACTCTGCCCGGCTTAGTACAGATACGCAGTATTTT | CSVDSARLSTDTQYF
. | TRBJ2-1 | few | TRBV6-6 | TGTGCCAGCAGCGGACAGACGTACAATGAGCAGTTCTTC | CASSGQTYNEQFF
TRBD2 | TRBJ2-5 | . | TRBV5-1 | TGCGCCAGCAGCTTGGAATCTAGCGGGGCCCAAGAGACCCAGTACTTC | CASSLESSGAQETQYF
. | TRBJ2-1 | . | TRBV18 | TGTGCCAGCTCACTCCGCGGGGACAATGAGCAGTTCTTC | CASSLRGDNEQFF
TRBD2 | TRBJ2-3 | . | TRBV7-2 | TGTGCCAGCAGCTTAAGCGGGGGGTGGACAGATACGCAGTATTTT | CASSLSGGWTDTQYF
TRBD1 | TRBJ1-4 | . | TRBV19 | TGTGCCAGTAGTATGGGGACAGGGCCCAATGAAAAACTGTTTTTT | CASSMGTGPNEKLFF
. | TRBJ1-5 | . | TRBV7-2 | TGTGCCAGCAGCTTAGTGCAGGGTACGGATCAGCCCCAGCATTTT | CASSLVQGTDQPQHF
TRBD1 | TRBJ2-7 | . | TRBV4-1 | TGCGCCAGCAGCCAAGCCGGGACAGGAGGGGCCTACGAGCAGTACTTC | CASSQAGTGGAYEQYF
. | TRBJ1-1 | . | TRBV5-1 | TGCGCCAGCAGCTCGGGTGAAGGGGACACTGAAGCTTTCTTT | CASSSGEGDTEAFF
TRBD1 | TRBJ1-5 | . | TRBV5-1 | TGCGCCAGCAGCCCCGGGACAGGGCTAGGTCAGCCCCAGCATTTT | CASSPGTGLGQPQHF
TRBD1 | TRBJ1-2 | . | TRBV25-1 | TGTGCCAGCAGTGGCCCCGGACAGGTCTATGGCTACACCTTC | CASSGPGQVYGYTF
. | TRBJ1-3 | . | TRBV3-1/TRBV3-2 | TGTGCCAGCAGCCCTAGGGGGTTTGGAAACACCATATATTTT | CASSPRGFGNTIYF
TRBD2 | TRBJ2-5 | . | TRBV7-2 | TGTGCCAGCAGCTTTGGCGGGAGGGAAGAGACCCAGTACTTC | CASSFGGREETQYF
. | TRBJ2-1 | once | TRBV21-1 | TGTGCCAGCAGCAAAGAGTCCAGGGGTGAAGATGAGCAGTTCTTC | CASSKESRGEDEQFF
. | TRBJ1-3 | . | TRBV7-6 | TGTGCCAGCAGCCGTGGGGGGGGCTCTGGAAACACCATATATTTT | CASSRGGGSGNTIYF
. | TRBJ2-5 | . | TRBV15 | TGTGCCACCAGCAGAGATATGACAGGAGAGACCCAGTACTTC | CATSRDMTGETQYF
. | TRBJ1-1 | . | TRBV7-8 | TGTGCCAGCAGCCTTCCCCCGGCGCGGGAAGCTTTCTTT | CASSLPPAREAFF
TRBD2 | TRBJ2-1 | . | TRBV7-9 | TGTGCCAGCAGCCCACTAGGGACTAGACCCAATGAGCAGTTCTTC | CASSPLGTRPNEQFF
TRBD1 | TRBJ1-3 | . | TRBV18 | TGTGCCAGCTCACCACGGACAGGGAGAGGCGGAAACACCATATATTTT | CASSPRTGRGGNTIYF